This T cell receptor beta chain was recovered during a study of T cells in Graves' hyperthyroidism and ophthalmopathy. Study-level findings and limits: Blood also carried most thyroid clonotypes expanded above 0.001.

CDR1 is SGHTA, CDR2 FQGNSA, per germline. The CDR3 spans 15 residues. Trimming at V came to 5 bases and at J to 7 bases, leaving 8 bases not matched to a gene. Amplification of TCR beta CDR3 regions used RNA as the template. TCR CDR3 regions were first amplified by RT-PCR with HTBI primers. TCRdb re-derived calls from the multiplex PCR reads in MiXCR, one entry per CDR3 protein. The sample carries about 690,000 distinct CDR3 sequences, roughly 17% recorded once. This clonotype was detected ten times or more. Antigen specificity is unknown. The TCR comes from a man in his fifties or sixties with Graves' hyperthyroidism. The specimen sequenced was blood. V is TRBV7-2 and J is TRBJ2-2; 9 bases line up with TRBD1. The CDR3 DNA follows: TGTGCCAGCAGCCTACAGGGGGCGCGAATCGGGGAGCTGTTTTTT. Translated, it gives CASSLQGARIGELFF. Supplemented by reference TRBV7-2 and TRBJ2-2, the full variable domain reads GAGVSQSPSNKVTEKGKDVELRCDPISGHTALYWYRQSLGQGLEFLIYFQGNSAPDKSGLPSDRFSAERTGGSVSTLTIQRTQQEDSAVYLCASSLQGARIGELFFGEGSRLTVL.